The 16 T cell receptor beta chains presented below share a single source sample, sequenced in a study of T cell changes during pregnancy in multiple sclerosis. Profiled with immunoSEQ multiplex PCR; TCRdb holds only in-frame clones, not every one. The top ten hold 1.2% of the sample, which has about 54,000 clones, 91% seen once. This specimen consisted of peripheral blood, obtained after pregnancy. These receptors were collected from a female donor in good health, enrolled as a control in a pregnancy study.

V gene TRBV5-6 combines with J gene TRBJ2-7, with D possibly matching TRBD2 (6 bases). Trimming shortened V by 5 bases and J by 7 bases, and 19 bases separated the two germline ends. This CDR3 is 14 amino acids long. Germline loops: CDR1 SGHDT, CDR2 YYEEEE. The CDR3 here is CASRLRRGREEQYF. The CDR3 region has the DNA TGTGCCAGCAGACTACGCCGGGGCCGGGAGGAGCAGTACTTC. Supplemented by reference TRBV5-6 and TRBJ2-7, the full variable domain reads DAGVTQSPTHLIKTRGQQVTLRCSPKSGHDTVSWYQQALGQGPQFIFQYYEEEERQRGNFPDRFSGHQFPNYSSELNVNALLLGDSALYLCASRLRRGREEQYFGPGTRLTVT.

The rearrangement uses TRBV2 and TRBJ1-1, with D unclear. The germline gives CDR1 SNHLY, CDR2 FYNNEI. There are 13 residues in the CDR3. Trimming stripped 6 bases from V and 1 base from J, with 9 bases between. Here the CDR3 DNA reads TGTGCCAGCAGAGTGGAGGGGAACACTGAAGCTTTCTTT. Amino acid sequence: CASRVEGNTEAFF.

The chain has TRBV7-9 and TRBJ2-5, with TRBD2 matching 8 bases. Germline CDR1 and CDR2: SEHNR and FQNEAQ (reference sequence). The length of the CDR3 is 16 residues. V trimming: 5 bases; J trimming: 4 bases; junction bases outside the gene matches: 12. Written as DNA, the CDR3 is TGTGCCAGCAGCCTACCTGGCGGGAGGCGATCAGAGACCCAGTACTTC. Protein: CASSLPGGRRSETQYF.

The V gene is TRBV28, the J gene TRBJ2-5; 10 bases are a match to TRBD1. The ends lost 5 bases at V and 2 bases at J; junction bases unmatched: 5. The CDR3 extends over 15 amino acids. Per the germline V gene, CDR1 is MDHEN and CDR2 is SYDVKM. This CDR3 reads CASSPRTGGQETQYF. The CDR3 DNA reads as TGTGCCAGCAGTCCCCGGACAGGGGGACAAGAGACCCAGTACTTC.

V and J are TRBV5-1 and TRBJ2-5, with D possibly TRBD2 on 6 matching bases. V was cut by 0 bases and J by 1 base, with 16 bases left in between. The CDR3 runs 17 residues. Germline-derived CDR1 and CDR2 are SGHRS and YFSETQ. The CDR3 DNA reads as TGCGCCAGCAGCTTGGCCGGAGGGGCGTCGGCCCAAGAGACCCAGTACTTC. This codes for CASSLAGGASAQETQYF.

The CDR3 bases are TGTGCCACCAGGATACTAGCGGGGGGCCCCGAGAGGGAGACCCAGTACTTC. Protein product: CATRILAGGPERETQYF. V usage is TRBV15 and J usage is TRBJ2-5; 12 bases align to TRBD2. The CDR3 loop spans 17 amino acids. Germline V gene data show CDR1 as LNHNV and CDR2 as YYDKDF (reference sequence). Trimming took 6 bases from V and 5 from J; bases not matched to a gene: 13. Full variable domain (remainder filled in from reference TRBV15 and TRBJ2-5): DAMVIQNPRYQVTQFGKPVTLSCSQTLNHNVMYWYQQKSSQAPKLLFHYYDKDFNNEADTPDNFQSRRPNTSFCFLDIRSPGLGDTAMYLCATRILAGGPERETQYFGPGTRLLVL.

The chain joins TRBV7-9 to TRBJ2-3; 7 positions match TRBD2. In germline, CDR1 is SEHNR, CDR2 FQNEAQ (reference sequence). This CDR3 contains 16 residues. V gave up 5 bases and J gave up 0 bases; unmatched junction bases: 8. The CDR3, as DNA: TGTGCCAGCAGCGTCTATTCTAGCGGAAGCACAGATACGCAGTATTTT. It specifies CASSVYSSGSTDTQYF.

The V call is TRBV27, the J call TRBJ2-6; TRBD1 matches at 8 bases. The CDR3 runs to 19 residues. With V trimmed by 7 bases and J by 4 bases, 18 bases remained unmatched. Germline-derived CDR1 and CDR2 are MNHEY and SMNVEV (reference sequence). The CDR3 sequence: CASTLWGQAPTRGANVLTF. Here the CDR3 DNA reads TGTGCCAGCACCCTTTGGGGACAGGCGCCTACGAGGGGGGCCAACGTCCTGACTTTC.

This chain links TRBV9 with TRBJ1-5; maybe TRBD1 (6 bases). The V and J ends lost 3 bases and 0 bases respectively, with 10 bases between them. This CDR3 region has 15 residues. Germline V gene lookup returns CDR1 SGDLS and CDR2 YYNGEE. This chain's CDR3 is CASSEQGYSNQPQHF. The CDR3, as DNA: TGTGCCAGCAGCGAACAGGGTTATAGCAATCAGCCCCAGCATTTT.

The chain carries TRBV30 and TRBJ1-5; 7 positions agree with TRBD1. Per germline, CDR1 GTSNPN and CDR2 SVGIG (reference sequence). The CDR3 is 15 amino acids. Trimming at V came to 5 bases and at J to 7 bases, leaving 14 bases not matched to a gene. As DNA, the CDR3 is TGTGCCTGGGCCCCTGGGGGCAGGGGGAGGCAGCCCCAGCATTTT. Translation: CAWAPGGRGRQPQHF.

The chain employs TRBV7-8 and TRBJ2-1, with a weak D call TRBD2 (7 bases). Germline V lookup: CDR1 SGHVS, CDR2 FQNEAQ. This CDR3 region has 18 residues. Trimming took off 5 bases at V and 8 bases at J, with 28 bases between the two ends. CDR3 nucleotide sequence: TGTGCCAGCAGCCCCCCAAGGGGGGGGGCCGGGCGTATGGATGAGCAGTTCTTC. Protein sequence: CASSPPRGGAGRMDEQFF.

The table lists this clone with a count of one. The J gene is TRBJ2-1, the V gene TRBV5-1; TRBD2 might be the D (6 bases). The CDR3 runs to 15 residues. Germline-derived CDR1 and CDR2 are SGHRS and YFSETQ. V lost 3 bases and J 3 bases, leaving 13 bases between the germline ends. The CDR3 region is CASSSSGVIYNEQFF. In nucleotides, the CDR3 is TGCGCCAGCAGCTCCTCGGGAGTAATCTACAATGAGCAGTTCTTC. Full variable domain (missing parts from reference TRBV5-1 and TRBJ2-1): KAGVTQTPRYLIKTRGQQVTLSCSPISGHRSVSWYQQTPGQGLQFLFEYFSETQRNKGNFPGRFSGRQFSNSRSEMNVSTLELGDSALYLCASSSSGVIYNEQFFGPGTRLTVL.

This clone was observed once. The chain employs TRBV29-1 and TRBJ1-1; TRBD1 matches 8 bases. Germline trimming cut 5 bases from V and 4 bases from J; bases unmatched to any gene: 3. This CDR3 region has 12 residues. Per the germline V gene, CDR1 is SQVTM and CDR2 is ANQGSEA. The CDR3 DNA follows: TGCAGCGTTCGACAGGGGAGCACTGAAGCTTTCTTT. Translation gives CSVRQGSTEAFF.

The chain combines TRBV2 with TRBJ1-4; D remains unclear. Germline CDR1 SNHLY, CDR2 FYNNEI. Trimming pared 7 bases from V and 2 bases from J, leaving 17 bases between. The CDR3 contains 16 residues. The CDR3 sequence is CASNWPGRATNEKLFF. CDR3 bases: TGTGCCAGCAATTGGCCAGGCCGAGCCACTAATGAAAAACTGTTTTTT.

For this clone: The limits of the CDR3 on the DNA are not certain, so only TCRdb's listed CDR3 is given. The chain joins TRBV28 to TRBJ1-2; the tabulated D call, TRBD1, remains unverified against the DNA. The germline CDR1 and CDR2 sequences are MDHEN and SYDVKM. The CDR3 is 14 residues long, counting both termini. CDR3 region: CASSFLAGAYGYTF.

The rearrangement links TRBV11-3 to TRBJ2-3; perhaps TRBD2 as D (7 bases). The CDR3 totals 15 residues. Germline loops: CDR1 SGHNT, CDR2 YENEEA. Trimming shortened V by 1 base and J by 3 bases, and 11 bases separated the two germline ends. The CDR3 spells CASSLGGGQTDTQYF. The CDR3 nucleotides read TGTGCCAGCAGCTTAGGGGGGGGGCAGACAGATACGCAGTATTTT.